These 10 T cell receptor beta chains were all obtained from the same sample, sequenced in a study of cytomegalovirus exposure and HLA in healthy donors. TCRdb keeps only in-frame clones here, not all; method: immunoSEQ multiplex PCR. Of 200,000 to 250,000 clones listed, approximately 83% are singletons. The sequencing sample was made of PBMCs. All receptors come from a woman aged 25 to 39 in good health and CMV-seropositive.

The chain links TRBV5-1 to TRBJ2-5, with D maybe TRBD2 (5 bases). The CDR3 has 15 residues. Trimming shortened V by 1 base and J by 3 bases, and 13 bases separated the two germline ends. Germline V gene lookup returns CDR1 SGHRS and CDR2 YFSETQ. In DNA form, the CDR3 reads TGCGCCAGCAGCTTGTTTGGGAGTTACGAAGAGACCCAGTACTTC. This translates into CASSLFGSYEETQYF. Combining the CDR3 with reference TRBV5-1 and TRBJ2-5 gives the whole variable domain KAGVTQTPRYLIKTRGQQVTLSCSPISGHRSVSWYQQTPGQGLQFLFEYFSETQRNKGNFPGRFSGRQFSNSRSEMNVSTLELGDSALYLCASSLFGSYEETQYFGPGTRLLVL.

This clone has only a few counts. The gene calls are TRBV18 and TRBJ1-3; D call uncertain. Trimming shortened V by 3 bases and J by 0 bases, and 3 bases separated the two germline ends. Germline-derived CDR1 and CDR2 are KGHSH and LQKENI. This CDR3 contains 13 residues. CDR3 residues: CASSPPSGNTIYF. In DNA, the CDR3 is TGTGCCAGCTCACCGCCCTCTGGAAACACCATATATTTT.

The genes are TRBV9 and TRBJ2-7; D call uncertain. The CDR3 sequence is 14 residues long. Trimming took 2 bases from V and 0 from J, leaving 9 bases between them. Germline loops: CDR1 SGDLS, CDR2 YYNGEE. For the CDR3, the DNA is TGTGCCAGCAGCGTTTTTGTAGGCTCCTACGAGCAGTACTTC. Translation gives CASSVFVGSYEQYF.

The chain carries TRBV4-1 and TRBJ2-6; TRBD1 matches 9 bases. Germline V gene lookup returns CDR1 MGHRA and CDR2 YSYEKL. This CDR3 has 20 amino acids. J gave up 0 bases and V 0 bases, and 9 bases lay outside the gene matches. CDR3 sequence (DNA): TGCGCCAGCAGCCAAGAAATTCCGGGACAGGGCCACTCTGGGGCCAACGTCCTGACTTTC. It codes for CASSQEIPGQGHSGANVLTF.

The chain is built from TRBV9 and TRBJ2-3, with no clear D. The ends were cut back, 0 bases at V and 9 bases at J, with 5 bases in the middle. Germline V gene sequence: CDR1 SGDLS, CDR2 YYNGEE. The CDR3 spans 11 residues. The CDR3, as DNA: TGTGCCAGCAGCGTAGAAACGACGCAGTATTTT. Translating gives CASSVETTQYF.

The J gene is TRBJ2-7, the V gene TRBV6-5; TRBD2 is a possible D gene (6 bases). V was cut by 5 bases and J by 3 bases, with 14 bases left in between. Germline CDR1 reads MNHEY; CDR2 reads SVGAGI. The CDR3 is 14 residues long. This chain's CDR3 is CASSDRGRGYEQYF. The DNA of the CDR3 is TGTGCCAGCAGTGATCGGGGGAGAGGCTACGAGCAGTACTTC.

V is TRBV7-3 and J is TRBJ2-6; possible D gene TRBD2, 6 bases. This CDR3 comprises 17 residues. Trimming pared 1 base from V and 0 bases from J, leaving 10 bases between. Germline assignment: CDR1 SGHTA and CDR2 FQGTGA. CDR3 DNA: TGTGCCAGCAGCTTAATTTCGGAGGGCTCTGGGGCCAACGTCCTGACTTTC. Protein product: CASSLISEGSGANVLTF.

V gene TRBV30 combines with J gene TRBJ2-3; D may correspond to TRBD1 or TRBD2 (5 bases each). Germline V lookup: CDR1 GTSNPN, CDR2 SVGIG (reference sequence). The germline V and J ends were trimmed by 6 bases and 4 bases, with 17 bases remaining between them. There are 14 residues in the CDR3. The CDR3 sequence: CACYLGRGADTQYF. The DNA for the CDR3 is TGTGCCTGCTACTTGGGGAGAGGGGCAGATACGCAGTATTTT.

The CDR3 DNA sequence: TGTGCCAGCAGCTTGTTTGGCGGGAACTCCTACAATGAGCAGTTCTTC. Its protein is CASSLFGGNSYNEQFF. The chain recombines TRBV5-6 with TRBJ2-1; D is perhaps TRBD2 (6 bases). The CDR3 totals 16 residues. V was cut by 1 base and J by 0 bases, with 11 bases left in between. Germline-derived CDR1 and CDR2 are SGHDT and YYEEEE.

For the CDR3, the DNA is TGTGCCAGCAGCGTAGGGACAGTCTATGGCTACACCTTC. It translates to CASSVGTVYGYTF. This chain uses TRBV9 with TRBJ1-2, with D perhaps TRBD1 (6 bases). Germline-derived CDR1 and CDR2 are SGDLS and YYNGEE. The V end lost 0 bases, the J end lost 4 bases, and 7 bases lay between the germline ends. The CDR3 length is 13 residues.